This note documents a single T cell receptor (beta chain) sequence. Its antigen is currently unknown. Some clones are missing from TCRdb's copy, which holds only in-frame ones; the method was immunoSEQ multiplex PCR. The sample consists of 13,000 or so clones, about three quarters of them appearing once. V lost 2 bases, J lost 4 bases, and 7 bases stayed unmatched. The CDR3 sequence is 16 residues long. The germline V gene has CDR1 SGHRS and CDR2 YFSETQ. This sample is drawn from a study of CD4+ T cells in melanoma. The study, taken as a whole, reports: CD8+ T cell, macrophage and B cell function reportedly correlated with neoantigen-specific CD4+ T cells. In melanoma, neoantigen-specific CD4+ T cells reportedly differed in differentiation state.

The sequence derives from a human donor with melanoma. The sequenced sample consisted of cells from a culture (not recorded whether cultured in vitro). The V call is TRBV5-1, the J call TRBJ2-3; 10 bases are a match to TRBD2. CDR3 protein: CASSLLKRGGPDTQYF. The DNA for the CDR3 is TGCGCCAGCAGCTTATTAAAGCGGGGGGGCCCAGATACGCAGTATTTT.